There are many counts of the clone carrying this T cell receptor beta chain. What it binds is unknown. This entry belongs to a study of blood T cells in healthy people across ages. Study context: Template switching picked up about one barcoded beta molecule for each two T cells.

Study-wide results and limits: Long-lived donors carried more naive CD4+ cells and greater diversity than aged donors. No one knew whether donors had CMV, which possibly confounded expanded clonotype changes.

Through a sample-barcoded 5' primer and a J-beta primer mix, a second PCR was run for about 6 to 12 cycles. One entry per CDR3 protein, called by TCRdb with MiXCR from the 5' RACE reads. Here the sample spans 1.5 million to 2 million distinct CDR3 sequences, roughly 27% being singletons. Isolated PBMCs totaled at least 7 million in each sample. Looked up from germline, CDR1 is MNHEY and CDR2 is SVGAGI. Trimming cost V 2 bases and J 4 bases, with 9 bases left between them. The CDR3 is made up of 14 amino acids. The sample consisted of blood. The chain couples TRBV6-5 to TRBJ2-1; a possible D gene is TRBD2 (5 bases). The origin of this receptor is a woman aged 25 to 39 in good health. As DNA, the CDR3 is TGTGCCAGCAGTTACCTACGCGGGTACAATGAGCAGTTCTTC. Translation gives CASSYLRGYNEQFF.